This is a list of T cell receptor beta chains from one sample in a study of beta chain features in type 1 diabetes. Sequencing was performed with immunoSEQ multiplex PCR; in TCRdb, only in-frame clones are kept and a portion is missing. The data show about half a million clones, around 10% seen once. The specimen sequenced was naive CD4+ T cells from blood. Receptors were obtained from a woman under 30 in good health. CDR3s include the opening cysteine and the closing phenylalanine or tryptophan. The D gene is left open where the match is weak. Size is stated for part of the rows, as once, few or many counts, or as a class when the clone is expanded.

TRBJ1-1	TRBD1	TRBV7-9	few	TGTGCCAGCAGCTTTGGGGACAGTGAAGCTTTCTTT	CASSFGDSEAFF
TRBJ2-5	NA	TRBV7-9	NA	TGTGCCAGCAGCTTAAAGTCGATCGGTAGGGCCGAGTACTTC	CASSLKSIGRAEYF
TRBJ1-1	NA	TRBV7-2	NA	TGTGCCAGCAGCTTAGTCGGGAGGACTGAAGCTTTCTTT	CASSLVGRTEAFF
TRBJ2-1	NA	TRBV7-9	NA	TGTGCCAGCGGATCTCAGGGCCTGGAGCAGTTCTTC	CASGSQGLEQFF
TRBJ2-1	NA	TRBV7-2	few	TGTGCCAGCAGCTTAGTCGGGGGCAATGAGCAGTTCTTC	CASSLVGGNEQFF
TRBJ2-3	NA	TRBV7-2	NA	TGTGCCAGCAGCACGGACAGATACACAGATACGCAGTATTTT	CASSTDRYTDTQYF
TRBJ2-5	NA	TRBV4-3	NA	TGCGCCAGCAGCCAAGGCCTCAGATCGGACAGTCAAGAGACCCAGTACTTC	CASSQGLRSDSQETQYF
TRBJ2-3	TRBD2	TRBV7-8	few	TGTGCCAGCAGCCCAGATAGGCGGGGGGCGACAGATACGCAGTATTTT	CASSPDRRGATDTQYF
TRBJ2-1	TRBD1	TRBV7-9	few	TGTGCCAGCAGCTATCTGGACAGGGACGATGAGCAGTTCTTC	CASSYLDRDDEQFF
TRBJ2-2	TRBD1	TRBV10-3	few	TGTGCCATCAGTCCCGGGACAGGGTTCGGGGAGCTGTTTTTT	CAISPGTGFGELFF
TRBJ2-3	NA	TRBV18	NA	TGTGCCAGCTCACCAAAACAGGTCACAGATACGCAGTATTTT	CASSPKQVTDTQYF
TRBJ1-2	NA	TRBV29-1	few	TGCAGCGTTGACCCGACAGCGGGAGGCTACACCTTC	CSVDPTAGGYTF
TRBJ1-1	NA	TRBV7-2	few	TGTGCCAGCAGCTTAGGTTATCGGGGCAGGGCGAACACTGAAGCTTTCTTT	CASSLGYRGRANTEAFF
TRBJ1-5	NA	TRBV9	few	TGTGCCAGCAGCGTTGGGGGGCTACGCAATCAGCCCCAGCATTTT	CASSVGGLRNQPQHF
TRBJ2-3	TRBD1	TRBV6-5	few	TGTGCCAGCAGCCTACAGGGGGCCAAAGCAGATACGCAGTATTTT	CASSLQGAKADTQYF
TRBJ2-2	NA	TRBV29-1	NA	TGCAGCGTTGGGAAGAACACCGGGGAGCTGTTTTTT	CSVGKNTGELFF
TRBJ2-2	NA	TRBV18	few	TGTGCCAGCTCACCTAATCAGGGGAACACCGGGGAGCTGTTTTTT	CASSPNQGNTGELFF
TRBJ2-1	NA	TRBV7-3	NA	TGTGCCAGCAGCTTAACGGGAGATGAGCAGTTCTTC	CASSLTGDEQFF
TRBJ2-5	NA	TRBV7-9	NA	TGTGCCAGCAGCCGCACCTCCGGACAGATCCAAGAGACCCAGTACTTC	CASSRTSGQIQETQYF